The present TCR beta chain was sequenced within a study of radiotherapy plus CTLA-4 blockade in lung cancer. Background on the study: Objective response rate was 18%; disease control rate, 31%.

Comments on this clone: Its specificity is unknown.

Study observations and caveats: The study found tumor-derived TCR clones expanded in blood after radiotherapy plus ipilimumab. According to reports, early shifts in blood T cell clones, alongside interferon-beta, forecast response most accurately.

In germline, CDR1 is SGHDN, CDR2 FVKESK. The CDR3 totals 15 residues. The V end lost 1 base, the J end lost 3 bases, and 10 bases lay between the germline ends. Focal radiation plus CTLA-4 blockade with ipilimumab was given to patients with chemo-refractory metastatic non-small-cell lung cancer. The table came from immunoSEQ multiplex PCR; TCRdb's copy has only in-frame clones and leaves some out. The table records over 45,000 clones, under 80% of them present only once. The starting material was peripheral blood, obtained from a patient treated with radiotherapy plus ipilimumab. J is TRBJ2-1 and V is TRBV14; D possibly corresponds to TRBD2 (6 bases). This clonotype was sampled from a human donor with non-small cell lung cancer who had a complete response to radiotherapy plus ipilimumab. CDR3 DNA: TGTGCCAGCAGCCAAGGGAGTAGCGGCTACAATGAGCAGTTCTTC. Its protein product is CASSQGSSGYNEQFF.